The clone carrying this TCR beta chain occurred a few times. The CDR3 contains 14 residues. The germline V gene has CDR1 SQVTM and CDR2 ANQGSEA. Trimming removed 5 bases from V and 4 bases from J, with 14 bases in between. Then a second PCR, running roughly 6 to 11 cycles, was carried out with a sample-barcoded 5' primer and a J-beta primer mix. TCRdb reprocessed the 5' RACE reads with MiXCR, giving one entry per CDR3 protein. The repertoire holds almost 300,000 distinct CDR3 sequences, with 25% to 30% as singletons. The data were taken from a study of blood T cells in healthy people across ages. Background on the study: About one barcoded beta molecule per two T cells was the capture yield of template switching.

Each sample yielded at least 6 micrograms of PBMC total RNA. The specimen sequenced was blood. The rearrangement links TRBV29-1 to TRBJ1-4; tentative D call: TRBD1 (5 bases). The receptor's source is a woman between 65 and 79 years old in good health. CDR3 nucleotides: TGCAGCGTTTCCTTGGCCCAGGGTAATGAAAAACTGTTTTTT. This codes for CSVSLAQGNEKLFF.